These T cell receptor beta chains were read from a single sample in a study of blood T cell repertoires in COVID-19. Repertoires were generated with immunoSEQ multiplex PCR, while TCRdb's copy carries only in-frame clones and drops some. The sample has approximately 200,000 clones; roughly four fifths are singletons. Material: peripheral blood. Receptors originate from a woman younger than 45 who had recovered from COVID-19. The conserved cysteine and the conserved F or W are not part of the CDR3 here. Only some rows state a clone size, as once, few, many or a class for expanded clones.

v_gene,j_gene,abundance,CDR3aa
TRBV3-1/TRBV3-2,TRBJ2-2,-,ASSPIPGQGAVAGELF
TRBV9,TRBJ2-1,-,ASSVAGLAAWSGKYNEQF
TRBV10-3,TRBJ1-1,-,AIRDDRGRDTEAF
TRBV3-1/TRBV3-2,TRBJ2-1,-,ASSHGTSGVNEQF
TRBV19,TRBJ1-1,-,ASSYQTGGTTEAF
TRBV6-6,TRBJ1-1,-,ASTRGSTEAF
TRBV6-5,TRBJ1-2,-,ATWAGASEVT
TRBV27,TRBJ2-7,-,ASSSSGSHREQY
TRBV12-3/TRBV12-4,TRBJ2-2,-,ASGRDTGELF
TRBV6-1,TRBJ1-2,-,ASSALTGQGSTNYGYT
TRBV19,TRBJ1-4,-,ASSIFGGSEKLF
TRBV25-1,TRBJ1-2,-,ASSEETDFFSYGYT
TRBV5-1,TRBJ2-1,-,ASSRYGLAETGF
TRBV19,TRBJ2-3,-,ASSIVGADTQY
TRBV7-8,TRBJ1-1,-,ASSSRVTMNTEAF
TRBV18,TRBJ1-1,once,ASASEQNQINTEAF
TRBV3-1/TRBV3-2,TRBJ2-5,-,ASSPRTGQETQY
TRBV5-1,TRBJ2-1,-,ASSFRSGSLNNEQF
TRBV29-1,TRBJ1-1,-,SVGTPNTEAF
TRBV12-3/TRBV12-4,TRBJ2-3,-,ASTGGTDTQY
TRBV10-1,TRBJ2-2,-,ASRALGLAGGTGELF
TRBV3-1/TRBV3-2,TRBJ1-1,once,ASSQGPWTGGNEAF
TRBV6-6,TRBJ1-6,-,ASSLGQGSGSYNSPLH
TRBV5-6,TRBJ2-2,-,ASSRLAGDWYGTGELF
TRBV20-1,TRBJ1-1,-,SAGGRSEAF
TRBV3-1/TRBV3-2,TRBJ1-5,-,ASSLNRGQPQH
TRBV6-6,TRBJ1-1,-,AIRTRLTDTEAF
TRBV5-1,TRBJ2-5,once,ASSLGGVGETQY
TRBV25-1,TRBJ2-3,-,ASRRGGAGRASDTQY
TRBV11-3,TRBJ2-7,-,ASSPAGTPNDEQY
TRBV28,TRBJ2-5,once,ASSLLGGEETQY
TRBV30,TRBJ1-2,once,AWTPSLGDPNYGYT
TRBV23-1,TRBJ2-7,-,ASVGDRGREQY
TRBV7-2,TRBJ2-1,-,ASSLALGRGNEQF
TRBV5-5,TRBJ2-1,few,ASTWGAGGNEQF
TRBV5-4,TRBJ2-5,few,ASSPGLAETQY
TRBV7-6,TRBJ2-7,-,ASSLSPPGQGAEQY
TRBV5-4,TRBJ2-7,-,ASSLGGRGTYEQY